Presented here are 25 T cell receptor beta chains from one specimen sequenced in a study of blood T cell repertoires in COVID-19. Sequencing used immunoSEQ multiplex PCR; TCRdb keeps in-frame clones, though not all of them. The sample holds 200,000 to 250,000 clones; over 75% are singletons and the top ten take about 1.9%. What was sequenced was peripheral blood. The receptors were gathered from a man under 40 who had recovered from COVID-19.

Here the CDR3 reads CASRPGQGSNEQFF. As DNA, the CDR3 is TGTGCCAGCAGGCCGGGACAGGGGTCCAATGAGCAGTTCTTC. The rearrangement joins TRBV6-6 to TRBJ2-1; 10 bases are a match to TRBD1. This CDR3 has 14 amino acids. Germline assignment: CDR1 MNHNY and CDR2 SVGAGI (reference sequence). V gave up 6 bases and J gave up 6 bases; unmatched junction bases: 5.

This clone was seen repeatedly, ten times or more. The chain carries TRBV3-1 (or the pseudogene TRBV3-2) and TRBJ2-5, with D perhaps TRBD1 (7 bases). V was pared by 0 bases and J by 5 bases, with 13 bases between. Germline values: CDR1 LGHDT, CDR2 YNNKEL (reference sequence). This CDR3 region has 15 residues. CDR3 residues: CASSQDARGEETQYF. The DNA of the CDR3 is TGTGCCAGCAGCCAAGACGCCAGGGGGGAGGAGACCCAGTACTTC.

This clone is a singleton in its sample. CDR3 bases: TGTGCCAGCAGCACGGGACTAGCGGGGGGTCGCACCGGGGAGCTGTTTTTT. Translated, it gives CASSTGLAGGRTGELFF. The genes are TRBV7-9 and TRBJ2-2; TRBD2 matches 15 bases. Germline loops: CDR1 SEHNR, CDR2 FQNEAQ (reference sequence). The length of the CDR3 is 17 residues. Trimming cost V 5 bases and J 4 bases; bases outside gene matches: 5.

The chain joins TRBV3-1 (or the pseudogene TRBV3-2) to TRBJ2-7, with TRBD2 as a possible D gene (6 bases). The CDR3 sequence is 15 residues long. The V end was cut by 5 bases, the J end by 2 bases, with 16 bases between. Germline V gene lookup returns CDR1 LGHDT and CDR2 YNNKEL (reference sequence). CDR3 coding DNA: TGTGCCAGCAGCGCCAAGGGACTGCTAACCTACGAGCAGTACTTC. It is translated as CASSAKGLLTYEQYF.

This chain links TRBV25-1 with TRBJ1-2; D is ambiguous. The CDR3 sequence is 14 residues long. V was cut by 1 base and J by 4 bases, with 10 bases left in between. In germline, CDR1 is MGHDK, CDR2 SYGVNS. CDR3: CASSESEFSYGYTF. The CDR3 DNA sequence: TGTGCCAGCAGTGAATCTGAGTTTTCCTATGGCTACACCTTC.

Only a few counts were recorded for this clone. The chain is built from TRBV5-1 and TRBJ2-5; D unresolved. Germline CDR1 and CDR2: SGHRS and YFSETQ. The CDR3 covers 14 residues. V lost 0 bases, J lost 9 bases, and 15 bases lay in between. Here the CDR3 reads CASSLVGYDGSQYF. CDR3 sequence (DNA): TGCGCCAGCAGCTTGGTAGGCTACGACGGGTCCCAGTACTTC. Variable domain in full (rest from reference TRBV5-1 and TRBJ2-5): KAGVTQTPRYLIKTRGQQVTLSCSPISGHRSVSWYQQTPGQGLQFLFEYFSETQRNKGNFPGRFSGRQFSNSRSEMNVSTLELGDSALYLCASSLVGYDGSQYFGPGTRLLVL.

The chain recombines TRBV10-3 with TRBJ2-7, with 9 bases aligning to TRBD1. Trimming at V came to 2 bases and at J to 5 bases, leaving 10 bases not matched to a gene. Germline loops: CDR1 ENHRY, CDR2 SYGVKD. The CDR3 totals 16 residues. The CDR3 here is CAISEVPGQGPDEQYF. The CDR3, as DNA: TGTGCCATCAGTGAGGTCCCGGGACAGGGTCCTGACGAGCAGTACTTC.

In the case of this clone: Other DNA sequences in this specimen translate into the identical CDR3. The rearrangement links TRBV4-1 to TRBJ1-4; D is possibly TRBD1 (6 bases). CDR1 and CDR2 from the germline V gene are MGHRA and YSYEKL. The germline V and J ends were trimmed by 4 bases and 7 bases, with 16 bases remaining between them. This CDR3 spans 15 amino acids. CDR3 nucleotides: TGCGCCAGCAGCCTGACGGGGGGCGTGGGTGAAAAACTGTTTTTT. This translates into CASSLTGGVGEKLFF.

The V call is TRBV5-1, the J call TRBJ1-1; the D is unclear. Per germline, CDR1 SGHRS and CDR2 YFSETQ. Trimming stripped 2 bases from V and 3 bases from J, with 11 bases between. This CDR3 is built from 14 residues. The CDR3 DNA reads TGCGCCAGCAGCTTCGATCGCGGGGACACTGAAGCTTTCTTT. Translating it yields CASSFDRGDTEAFF.

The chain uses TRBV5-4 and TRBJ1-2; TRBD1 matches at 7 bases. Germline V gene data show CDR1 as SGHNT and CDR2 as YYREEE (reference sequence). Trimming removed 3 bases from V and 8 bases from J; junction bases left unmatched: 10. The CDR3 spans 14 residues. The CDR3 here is CASSYLTGVSGYTF. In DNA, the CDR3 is TGTGCCAGCAGCTATCTAACAGGGGTGTCCGGCTACACCTTC.

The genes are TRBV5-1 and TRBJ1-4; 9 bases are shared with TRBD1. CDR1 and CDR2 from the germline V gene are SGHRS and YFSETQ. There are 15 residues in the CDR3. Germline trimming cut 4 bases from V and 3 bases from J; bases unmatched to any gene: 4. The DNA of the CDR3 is TGCGCCAGCAGCACCCGGACAGGGGCTAATGAAAAACTGTTTTTT. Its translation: CASSTRTGANEKLFF.

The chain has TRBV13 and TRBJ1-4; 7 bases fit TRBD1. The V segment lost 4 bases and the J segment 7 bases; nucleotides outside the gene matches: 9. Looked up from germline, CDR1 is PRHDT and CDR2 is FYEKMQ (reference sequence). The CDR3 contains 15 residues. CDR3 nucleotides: TGTGCCAGCAGCTCCCGGGACAGTAAGGGTGAAAAACTGTTTTTT. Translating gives CASSSRDSKGEKLFF.

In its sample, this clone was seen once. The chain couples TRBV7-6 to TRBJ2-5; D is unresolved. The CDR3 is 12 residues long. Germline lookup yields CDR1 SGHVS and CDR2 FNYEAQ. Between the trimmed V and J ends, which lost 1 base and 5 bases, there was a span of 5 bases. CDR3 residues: CASSLVEETQYF. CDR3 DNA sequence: TGTGCCAGCAGCTTAGTGGAGGAGACCCAGTACTTC.

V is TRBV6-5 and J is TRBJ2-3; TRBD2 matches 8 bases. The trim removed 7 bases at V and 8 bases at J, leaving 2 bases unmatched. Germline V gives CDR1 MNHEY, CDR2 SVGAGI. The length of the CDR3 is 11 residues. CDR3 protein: CASTREGTQYF. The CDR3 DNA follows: TGTGCCAGCACTCGGGAGGGTACGCAGTATTTT.

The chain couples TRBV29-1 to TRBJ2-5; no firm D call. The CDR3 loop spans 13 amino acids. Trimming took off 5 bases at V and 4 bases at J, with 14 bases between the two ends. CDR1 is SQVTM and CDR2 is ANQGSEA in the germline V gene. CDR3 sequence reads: CSVSLQHRETQYF. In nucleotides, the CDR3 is TGCAGCGTTTCTCTACAACACAGAGAGACCCAGTACTTC.

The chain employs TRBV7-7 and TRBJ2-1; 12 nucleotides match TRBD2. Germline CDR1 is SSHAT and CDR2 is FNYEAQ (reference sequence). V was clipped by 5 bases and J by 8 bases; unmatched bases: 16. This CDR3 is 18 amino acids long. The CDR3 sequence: CASSPKTSGGLLRDEQFF. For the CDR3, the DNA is TGTGCCAGCAGCCCAAAGACTAGCGGGGGTCTTTTAAGGGATGAGCAGTTCTTC.

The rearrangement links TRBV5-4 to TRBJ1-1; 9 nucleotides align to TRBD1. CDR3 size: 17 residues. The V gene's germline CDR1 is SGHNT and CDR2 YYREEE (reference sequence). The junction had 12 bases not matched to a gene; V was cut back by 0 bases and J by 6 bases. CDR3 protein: CASSLVPMGDRVAEAFF. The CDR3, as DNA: TGTGCCAGCAGCTTGGTCCCGATGGGGGACAGGGTAGCTGAAGCTTTCTTT. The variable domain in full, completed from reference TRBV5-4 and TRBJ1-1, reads ETGVTQSPTHLIKTRGQQVTLRCSSQSGHNTVSWYQQALGQGPQFIFQYYREEENGRGNFPPRFSGLQFPNYSSELNVNALELDDSALYLCASSLVPMGDRVAEAFFGQGTRLTVV.

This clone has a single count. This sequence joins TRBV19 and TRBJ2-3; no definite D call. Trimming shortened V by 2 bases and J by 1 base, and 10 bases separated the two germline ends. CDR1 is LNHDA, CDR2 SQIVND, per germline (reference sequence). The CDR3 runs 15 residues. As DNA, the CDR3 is TGTGCCAGTAGTATATCCCGGAGTGGCACAGATACGCAGTATTTT. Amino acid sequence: CASSISRSGTDTQYF.

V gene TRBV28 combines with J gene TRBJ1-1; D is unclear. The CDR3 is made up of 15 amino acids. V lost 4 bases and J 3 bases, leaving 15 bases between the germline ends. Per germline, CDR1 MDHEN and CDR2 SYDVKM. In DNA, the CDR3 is TGTGCCAGCAGTTCTCTGTCCCGGAGTTACACTGAAGCTTTCTTT. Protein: CASSSLSRSYTEAFF.

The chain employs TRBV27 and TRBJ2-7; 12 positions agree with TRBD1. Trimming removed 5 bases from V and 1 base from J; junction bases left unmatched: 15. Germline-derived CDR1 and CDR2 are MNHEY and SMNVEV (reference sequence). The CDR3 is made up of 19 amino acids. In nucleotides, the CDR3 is TGTGCCAGCAGTCCATCCGGGACAGGGGGCGCTTGGGGATCCTACGAGCAGTACTTC. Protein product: CASSPSGTGGAWGSYEQYF.

The CDR3 sequence is CASSKPGNQPQHF. The CDR3 nucleotides are TGTGCCAGCAGCAAACCCGGCAATCAGCCCCAGCATTTT. This sequence joins TRBV21-1 and TRBJ1-5. TRBV21-1 is classified as a pseudogene. This CDR3 comprises 13 residues.

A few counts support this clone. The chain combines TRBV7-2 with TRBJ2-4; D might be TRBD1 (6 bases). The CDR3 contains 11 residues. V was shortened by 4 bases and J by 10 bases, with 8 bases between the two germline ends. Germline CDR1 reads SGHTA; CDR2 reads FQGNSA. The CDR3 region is CASSSGDIQYF. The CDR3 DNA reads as TGTGCCAGCAGCTCAGGGGATATTCAGTACTTC. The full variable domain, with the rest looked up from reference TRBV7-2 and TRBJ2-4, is GAGVSQSPSNKVTEKGKDVELRCDPISGHTALYWYRQSLGQGLEFLIYFQGNSAPDKSGLPSDRFSAERTGGSVSTLTIQRTQQEDSAVYLCASSSGDIQYFGAGTRLSVL.

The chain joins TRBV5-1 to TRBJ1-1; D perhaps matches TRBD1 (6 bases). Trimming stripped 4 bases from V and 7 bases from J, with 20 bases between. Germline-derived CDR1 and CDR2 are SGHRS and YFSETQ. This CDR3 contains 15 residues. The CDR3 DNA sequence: TGCGCCAGCAGCCGAGACGGACAGAAATCAAATGAAGCTTTCTTT. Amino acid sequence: CASSRDGQKSNEAFF.

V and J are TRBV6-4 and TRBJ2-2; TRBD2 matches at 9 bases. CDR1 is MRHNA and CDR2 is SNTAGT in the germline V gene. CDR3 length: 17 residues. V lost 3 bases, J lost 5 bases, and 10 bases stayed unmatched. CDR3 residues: CASSDMAGGLRTGELFF. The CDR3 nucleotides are TGTGCCAGCAGTGATATGGCGGGGGGGCTTCGGACCGGGGAGCTGTTTTTT.

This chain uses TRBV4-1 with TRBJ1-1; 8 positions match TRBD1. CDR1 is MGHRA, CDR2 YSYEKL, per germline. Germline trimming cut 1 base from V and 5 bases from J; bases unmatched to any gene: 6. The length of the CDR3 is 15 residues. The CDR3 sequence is CASSQGRTGRTEAFF. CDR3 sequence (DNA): TGCGCCAGCAGCCAAGGTAGGACAGGGCGGACTGAAGCTTTCTTT.